The 4 T cell receptor beta chains below all came from one sample that was sequenced in a study of cytomegalovirus exposure and HLA in healthy donors. Both 60 Vbeta primers and 13 Jbeta primers went into the PCR. Using immunoSEQ multiplex PCR, the repertoire was profiled, and TCRdb retains in-frame clones only, with some absent. The data contain roughly 87,000 clones, about 77% of them singletons. Sample: PBMCs. The receptor source for this set is a man in his 60s in good health and CMV-seronegative.

The chain recombines TRBV6-6 with TRBJ1-2; the D is unclear. The CDR3 consists of 12 residues. Germline-derived CDR1 and CDR2 are MNHNY and SVGAGI (reference sequence). V was shortened by 7 bases and J by 0 bases, with 6 bases between the two germline ends. The CDR3: CASKAPNYGYTF. CDR3 sequence (DNA): TGTGCCAGCAAAGCTCCTAACTATGGCTACACCTTC.

CDR3 sequence reads: CASSVVSEAFF. The CDR3 region has the DNA TGTGCCAGCAGCGTAGTCAGTGAAGCTTTCTTT. The rearrangement uses TRBV9 and TRBJ1-1, with D hard to call. V was clipped by 0 bases and J by 7 bases, with 4 bases between them. This CDR3 has 11 amino acids. Germline CDR1 is SGDLS and CDR2 is YYNGEE.

The CDR3 coding sequence is TGTGCCAGCTCACCAGAGACAGGGGTGGACGAGCAGTACTTC. This codes for CASSPETGVDEQYF. The rearrangement joins TRBV18 to TRBJ2-7, with 8 bases that match TRBD1. Germline V gives CDR1 KGHSH, CDR2 LQKENI. V lost 2 bases and J lost 5; bases outside the gene matches: 5. This CDR3 is built from 14 residues.

This chain joins TRBV2 and TRBJ2-1; 8 nucleotides line up with TRBD1. J lost 9 bases, V lost 7 bases, and 8 bases had no gene match. The CDR3 runs 13 residues. Germline CDR1 and CDR2: SNHLY and FYNNEI. The CDR3 reads CASTLIGTGEQFF. CDR3 coding DNA: TGTGCCAGCACCCTAATTGGGACAGGTGAGCAGTTCTTC.